What follows is one T cell receptor beta chain and its context. The data stem from a study of monozygotic twins with inflammatory bowel disease. Blood samples of approximately 2.7 ml were drawn from every donor. The cDNA of both the TCRalpha and TCRbeta chains was subjected to two nested PCRs of around 15 and 10 cycles. One entry per CDR3 protein, without DNA, is what TCRdb gives after re-calling the 5' RACE reads. Found here are some 130,000 distinct CDR3 sequences; the top ten clones hold 0.95% to 1.5%. CDR3 length: 14 amino acids. Germline V CDR1 and CDR2: SGHTS, YDEGEE. The clonotype comes from a human donor with ulcerative colitis or Crohn's disease, or a healthy co-twin of an affected twin (not recorded which). The chain links TRBV5-8 to TRBJ2-5; TCRdb designates TRBD1, a call that cannot be tested without DNA. Sample: blood. This CDR3 reads CASSLDLAGGTQYF.